The next 3 T cell receptor beta chains were all read from a single sample in a study of blood T cell repertoires in COVID-19. Some clones are missing from TCRdb's copy, which holds only in-frame ones; the method was immunoSEQ multiplex PCR. This sample yields about 160,000 clones, of which 90% are seen a single time; over 15% belongs to the top ten. Material for sequencing was peripheral blood. These receptors came from a man in his fifties or sixties with active or convalescent COVID-19.

This chain links TRBV29-1 with TRBJ2-1, with D uncertain. The ends were cut back, 7 bases at V and 6 bases at J, with 13 bases in the middle. CDR1 and CDR2 from the germline V gene are SQVTM and ANQGSEA. The CDR3 runs to 12 residues. The CDR3 DNA follows: TGCAGCGCCCTGCGTCAGGTCAATGAGCAGTTCTTC. It codes for CSALRQVNEQFF.

The CDR3 DNA reads TGTGCCAGCAGCCAAGGACAGCCCGGGGAGCTGTTTTTT. It is translated as CASSQGQPGELFF. The J gene is TRBJ2-2, the V gene TRBV11-3; tentatively, D is TRBD1 (6 bases). The germline V and J ends were trimmed by 5 bases and 6 bases, with 10 bases remaining between them. CDR3 length equals 13 residues. Germline CDR1 SGHNT, CDR2 YENEEA.

This chain uses TRBV7-9 with TRBJ2-5, with D perhaps TRBD2 (7 bases). Trimming removed 1 base from V and 4 bases from J, with 10 bases in between. Per germline, CDR1 SEHNR and CDR2 FQNEAQ (reference sequence). The CDR3 has 14 amino acids. The DNA for the CDR3 is TGTGCCAGCAGCTTAGGCGGGGGCGGAGAGACCCAGTACTTC. Translating gives CASSLGGGGETQYF.